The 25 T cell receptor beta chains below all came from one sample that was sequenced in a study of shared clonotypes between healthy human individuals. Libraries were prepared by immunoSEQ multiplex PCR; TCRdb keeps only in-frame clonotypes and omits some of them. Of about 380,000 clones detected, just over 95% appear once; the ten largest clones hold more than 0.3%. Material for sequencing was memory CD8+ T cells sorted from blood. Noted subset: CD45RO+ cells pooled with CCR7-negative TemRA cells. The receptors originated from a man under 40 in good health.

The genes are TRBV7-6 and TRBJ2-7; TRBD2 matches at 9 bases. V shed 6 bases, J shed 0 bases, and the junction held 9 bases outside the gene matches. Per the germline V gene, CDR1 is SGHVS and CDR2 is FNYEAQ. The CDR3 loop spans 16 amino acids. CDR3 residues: CASSRLSGGSSYEQYF. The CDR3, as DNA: TGTGCCAGCAGTCGTTTGAGCGGGGGGAGCTCCTACGAGCAGTACTTC.

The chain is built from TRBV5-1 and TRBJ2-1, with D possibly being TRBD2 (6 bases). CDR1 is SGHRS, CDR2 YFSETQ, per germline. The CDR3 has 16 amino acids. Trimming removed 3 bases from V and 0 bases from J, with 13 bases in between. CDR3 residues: CASSSLATSSYNEQFF. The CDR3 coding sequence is TGCGCCAGCAGCTCGCTAGCGACGAGCTCCTACAATGAGCAGTTCTTC.

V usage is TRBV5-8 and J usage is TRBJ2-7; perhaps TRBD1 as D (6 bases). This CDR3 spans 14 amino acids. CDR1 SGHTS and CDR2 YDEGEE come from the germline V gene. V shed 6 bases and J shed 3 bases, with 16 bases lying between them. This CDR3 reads CASIKTGDNYEQYF. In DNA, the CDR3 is TGTGCCAGCATCAAGACCGGGGACAACTACGAGCAGTACTTC.

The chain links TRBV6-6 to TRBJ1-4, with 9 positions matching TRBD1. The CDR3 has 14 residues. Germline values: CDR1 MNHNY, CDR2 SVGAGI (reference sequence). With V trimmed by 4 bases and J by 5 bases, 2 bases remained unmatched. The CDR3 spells CASSFGTGNEKLFF. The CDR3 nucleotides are TGTGCCAGCAGTTTCGGGACAGGGAATGAAAAACTGTTTTTT.

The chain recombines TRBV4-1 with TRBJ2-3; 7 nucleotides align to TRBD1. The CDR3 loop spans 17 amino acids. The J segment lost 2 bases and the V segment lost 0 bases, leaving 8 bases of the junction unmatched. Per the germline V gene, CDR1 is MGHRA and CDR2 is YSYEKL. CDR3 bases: TGCGCCAGCAGCCAAGATCAGGACAGGCTTCTCACAGATACGCAGTATTTT. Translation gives CASSQDQDRLLTDTQYF.

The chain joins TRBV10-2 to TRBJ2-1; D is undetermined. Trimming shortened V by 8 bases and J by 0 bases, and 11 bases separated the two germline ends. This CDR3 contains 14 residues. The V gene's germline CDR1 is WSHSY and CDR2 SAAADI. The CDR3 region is CASQKITSYNEQFF. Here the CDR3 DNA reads TGCGCCAGCCAAAAGATTACCTCCTACAATGAGCAGTTCTTC.

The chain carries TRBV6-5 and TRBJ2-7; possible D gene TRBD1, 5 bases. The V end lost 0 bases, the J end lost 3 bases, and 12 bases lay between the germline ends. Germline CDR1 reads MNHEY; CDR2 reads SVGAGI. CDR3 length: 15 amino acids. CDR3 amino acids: CASSYSAGKVYEQYF. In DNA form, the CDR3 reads TGTGCCAGCAGTTACTCGGCAGGGAAGGTCTACGAGCAGTACTTC.

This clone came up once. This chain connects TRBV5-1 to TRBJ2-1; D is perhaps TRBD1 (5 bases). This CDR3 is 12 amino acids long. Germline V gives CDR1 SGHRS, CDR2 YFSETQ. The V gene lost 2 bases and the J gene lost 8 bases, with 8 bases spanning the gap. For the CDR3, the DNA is TGCGCCAGCAGCTTTCAGGGCGATGAGCAGTTCTTC. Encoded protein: CASSFQGDEQFF.

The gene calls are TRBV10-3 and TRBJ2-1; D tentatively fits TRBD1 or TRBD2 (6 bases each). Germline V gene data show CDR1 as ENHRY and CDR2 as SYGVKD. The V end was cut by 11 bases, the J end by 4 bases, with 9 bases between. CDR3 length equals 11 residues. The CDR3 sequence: CAGGPYNEQFF. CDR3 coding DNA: TGTGCCGGGGGGCCTTACAATGAGCAGTTCTTC.

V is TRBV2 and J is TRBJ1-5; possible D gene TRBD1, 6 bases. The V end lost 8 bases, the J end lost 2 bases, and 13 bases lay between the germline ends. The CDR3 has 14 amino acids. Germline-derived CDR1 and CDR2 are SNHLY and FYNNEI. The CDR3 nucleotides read TGTGCCAGCGTTGAGGCAGGGGGCAATCAGCCCCAGCATTTT. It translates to CASVEAGGNQPQHF.

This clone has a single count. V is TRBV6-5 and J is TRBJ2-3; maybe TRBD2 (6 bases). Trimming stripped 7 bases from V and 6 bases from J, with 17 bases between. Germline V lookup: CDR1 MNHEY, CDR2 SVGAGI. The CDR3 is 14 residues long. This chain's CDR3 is CASNKGGTSDTQYF. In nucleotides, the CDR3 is TGTGCCAGCAACAAAGGAGGGACTTCGGATACGCAGTATTTT.

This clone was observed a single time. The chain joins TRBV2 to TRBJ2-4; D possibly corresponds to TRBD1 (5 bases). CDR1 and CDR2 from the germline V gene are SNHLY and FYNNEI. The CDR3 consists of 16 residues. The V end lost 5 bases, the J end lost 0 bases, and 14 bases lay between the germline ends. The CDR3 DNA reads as TGTGCCAGCAGTTTGGGGCGTTCACTAGCCAAAAACATTCAGTACTTC. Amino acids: CASSLGRSLAKNIQYF.

The CDR3 DNA reads TGTGCCAGCAGTGAAGATGGGGCTAGCGGGGCCCAAGATACGCAGTATTTT. Its translation: CASSEDGASGAQDTQYF. This chain joins TRBV6-1 and TRBJ2-3; TRBD2 matches at 9 bases. This CDR3 has 17 residues. Trimming at V came to 1 base and at J to 5 bases, leaving 10 bases not matched to a gene. The V gene's germline CDR1 is MNHNS and CDR2 SASEGT.

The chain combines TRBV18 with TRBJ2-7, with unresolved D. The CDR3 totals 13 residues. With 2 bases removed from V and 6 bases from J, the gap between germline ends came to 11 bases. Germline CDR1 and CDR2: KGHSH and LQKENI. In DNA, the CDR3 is TGTGCCAGCTCACCAGGGTCGTATAGCGAGCAGTACTTC. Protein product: CASSPGSYSEQYF.

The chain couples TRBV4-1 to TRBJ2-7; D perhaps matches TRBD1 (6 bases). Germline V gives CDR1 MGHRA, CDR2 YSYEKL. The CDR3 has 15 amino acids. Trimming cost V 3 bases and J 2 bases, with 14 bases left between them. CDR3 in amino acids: CASSQGWTAPYEQYF. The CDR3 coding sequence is TGCGCCAGCAGCCAGGGATGGACAGCGCCCTACGAGCAGTACTTC.

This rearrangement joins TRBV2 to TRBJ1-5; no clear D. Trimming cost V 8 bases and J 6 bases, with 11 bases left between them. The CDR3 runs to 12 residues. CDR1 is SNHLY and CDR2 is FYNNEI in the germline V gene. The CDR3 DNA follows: TGTGCCAGCCGTGGAGGAAGTCAGCCCCAGCATTTT. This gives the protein CASRGGSQPQHF.

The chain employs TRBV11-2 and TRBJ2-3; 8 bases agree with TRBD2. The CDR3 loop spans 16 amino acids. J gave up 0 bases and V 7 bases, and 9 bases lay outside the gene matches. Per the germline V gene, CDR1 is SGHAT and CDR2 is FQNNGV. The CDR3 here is CASTDGPGGSTDTQYF. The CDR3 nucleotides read TGTGCCAGCACGGACGGGCCGGGGGGGAGCACAGATACGCAGTATTTT. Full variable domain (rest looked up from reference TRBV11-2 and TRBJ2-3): EAGVAQSPRYKIIEKRQSVAFWCNPISGHATLYWYQQILGQGPKLLIQFQNNGVVDDSQLPKDRFSAERLKGVDSTLKIQPAKLEDSAVYLCASTDGPGGSTDTQYFGPGTRLTVL.

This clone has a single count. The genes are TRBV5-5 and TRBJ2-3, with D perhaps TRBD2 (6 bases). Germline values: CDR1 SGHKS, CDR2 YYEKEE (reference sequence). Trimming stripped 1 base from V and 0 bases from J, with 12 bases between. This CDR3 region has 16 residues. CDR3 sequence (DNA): TGTGCCAGCAGCTTGTCCTCCGGGACTAGCACAGATACGCAGTATTTT. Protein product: CASSLSSGTSTDTQYF.

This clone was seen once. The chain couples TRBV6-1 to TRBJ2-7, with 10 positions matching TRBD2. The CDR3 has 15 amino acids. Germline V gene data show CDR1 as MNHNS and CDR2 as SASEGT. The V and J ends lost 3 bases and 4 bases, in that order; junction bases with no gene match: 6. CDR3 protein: CASSDRTSGYYEQYF. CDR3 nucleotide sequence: TGTGCCAGCAGTGATAGGACTAGCGGATATTACGAGCAGTACTTC.

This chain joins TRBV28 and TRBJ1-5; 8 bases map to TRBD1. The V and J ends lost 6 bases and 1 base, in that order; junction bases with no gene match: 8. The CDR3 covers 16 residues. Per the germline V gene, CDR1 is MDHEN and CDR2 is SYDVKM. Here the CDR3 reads CASSLGTGVSNQPQHF. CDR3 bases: TGTGCCAGCAGCCTAGGGACAGGAGTAAGCAATCAGCCCCAGCATTTT.

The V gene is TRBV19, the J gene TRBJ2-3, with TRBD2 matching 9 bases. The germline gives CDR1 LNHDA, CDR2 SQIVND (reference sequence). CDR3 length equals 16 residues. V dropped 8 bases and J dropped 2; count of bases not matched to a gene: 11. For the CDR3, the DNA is TGTGCCAGTCGCGAGGTAGCGGGAGTCCACACAGATACGCAGTATTTT. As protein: CASREVAGVHTDTQYF.

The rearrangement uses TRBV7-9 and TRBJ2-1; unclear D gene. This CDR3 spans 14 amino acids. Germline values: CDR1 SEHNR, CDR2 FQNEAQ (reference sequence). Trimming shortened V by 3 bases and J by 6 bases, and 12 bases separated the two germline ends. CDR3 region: CASSFSYSGNEQFF. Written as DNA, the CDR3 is TGTGCCAGCAGCTTCAGTTATTCGGGCAATGAGCAGTTCTTC.

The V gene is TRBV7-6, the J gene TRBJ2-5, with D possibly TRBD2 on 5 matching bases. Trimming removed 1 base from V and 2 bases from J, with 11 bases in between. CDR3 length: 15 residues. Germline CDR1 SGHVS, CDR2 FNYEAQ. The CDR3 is CASSLVAGRQETQYF. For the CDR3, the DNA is TGTGCCAGCAGCTTAGTGGCGGGCCGGCAAGAGACCCAGTACTTC.

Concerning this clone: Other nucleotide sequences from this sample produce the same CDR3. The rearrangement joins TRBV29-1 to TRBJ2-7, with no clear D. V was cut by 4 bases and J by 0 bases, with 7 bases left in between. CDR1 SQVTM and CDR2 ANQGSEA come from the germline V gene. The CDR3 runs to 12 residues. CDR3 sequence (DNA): TGCAGCGTTGTCTCGAGCTCCTACGAGCAGTACTTC. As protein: CSVVSSSYEQYF.

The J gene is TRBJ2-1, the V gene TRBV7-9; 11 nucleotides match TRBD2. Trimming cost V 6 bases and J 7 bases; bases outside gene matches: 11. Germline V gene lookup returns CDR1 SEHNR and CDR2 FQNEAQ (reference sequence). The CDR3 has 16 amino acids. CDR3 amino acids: CASSILAGERGNEQFF. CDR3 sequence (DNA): TGTGCCAGCAGTATACTAGCGGGAGAACGGGGGAATGAGCAGTTCTTC.